Listed here are 23 T cell receptor beta chains from one sample, sequenced in a study of OX40 agonist ivuxolimab in advanced cancers. TCRdb's table, derived via immunoSEQ multiplex PCR, lists solely in-frame clones and lacks some. The sample lists roughly 60,000 clones, about 88% occurring once. The sequencing used CD4+ or CD8+ T cells sorted from blood, collected in a trial of the OX40 agonist ivuxolimab. Receptor source: an adult with an advanced solid tumor such as melanoma, head and neck, liver or kidney cancer.

Only a few counts were recorded for this clone. This chain links TRBV4-2 with TRBJ1-2; D uncertain. CDR3 length: 14 residues. The V end lost 1 base, the J end lost 3 bases, and 9 bases lay between the germline ends. Germline CDR1 is LGHNA and CDR2 is YNFKEQ. The CDR3 sequence is CASSQVGLDYGYTF. The CDR3, as DNA: TGTGCCAGCAGCCAAGTGGGTTTAGACTATGGCTACACCTTC.

The chain recombines TRBV19 with TRBJ2-7; 11 bases map to TRBD2. V was pared by 5 bases and J by 0 bases, with 6 bases of the junction left unmatched. This CDR3 has 16 residues. CDR1 and CDR2 (germline): LNHDA, SQIVND (reference sequence). The CDR3 sequence: CASSFRLAGSSYEQYF. CDR3 bases: TGTGCCAGTAGTTTTAGACTAGCGGGGAGCTCCTACGAGCAGTACTTC. Based on the CDR3 plus reference TRBV19 and TRBJ2-7, the full variable domain is DGGITQSPKYLFRKEGQNVTLSCEQNLNHDAMYWYRQDPGQGLRLIYYSQIVNDFQKGDIAEGYSVSREKKESFPLTVTSAQKNPTAFYLCASSFRLAGSSYEQYFGPGTRLTVT.

CDR3 nucleotide sequence: TGTGCCAGCCCCCCGGGACTAGCGTCAGATACGCAGTATTTT. Its translation: CASPPGLASDTQYF. V gene TRBV2 combines with J gene TRBJ2-3; TRBD2 matches 10 bases. This CDR3 is 14 amino acids long. Germline V gene lookup returns CDR1 SNHLY and CDR2 FYNNEI. V was clipped by 8 bases and J by 4 bases; unmatched bases: 6.

CDR3 in amino acids: CSANSYEQYF. The CDR3 nucleotides read TGCAGTGCGAACTCCTACGAGCAGTACTTC. J is TRBJ2-7 and V is TRBV20-1; D call uncertain. Between the trimmed V and J ends, which lost 6 bases and 0 bases, there was a span of 3 bases. Germline V lookup: CDR1 DFQATT, CDR2 SNEGSKA (reference sequence). The CDR3 is made up of 10 amino acids.

A word on this clone: Relative to the germline gene, one junction end is altered; a read error may explain this. The J gene is TRBJ2-5, the V gene TRBV5-5, with TRBD2 as a possible D gene (5 bases). Germline lookup yields CDR1 SGHKS and CDR2 YYEKEE (reference sequence). This CDR3 has 13 amino acids. In nucleotides, the CDR3 is TGTGTCAGCAGCCCACCGGGAACAGAGACCCAGTACTTC. This codes for CVSSPPGTETQYF.

The chain employs TRBV30 and TRBJ2-5; D might be TRBD2 (6 bases). Near its end, the DNA agrees better with TRBJ2-7, so the J call may be wrong. Per the germline V gene, CDR1 is GTSNPN and CDR2 is SVGIG (reference sequence). There are 12 residues in the CDR3. CDR3 residues: CASGLFSYEQYF. In DNA, the CDR3 is TGTGCCTCGGGACTGTTCTCCTACGAGCAGTACTTC.

The V gene is TRBV19, the J gene TRBJ1-1; 10 nucleotides line up with TRBD1. This CDR3 spans 15 amino acids. Germline CDR1 LNHDA, CDR2 SQIVND (reference sequence). J lost 4 bases, V lost 6 bases, and 8 bases had no gene match. The CDR3 loop is CASRPGQGRGTEAFF. CDR3 DNA sequence: TGTGCCAGTAGGCCGGGACAGGGGAGGGGCACTGAAGCTTTCTTT.

This clone has more than one count but fewer than ten. CDR3 sequence: CASRRQGLNSPLHF. In DNA, the CDR3 is TGTGCCAGCAGGCGACAGGGGCTGAATTCACCCCTCCACTTT. The chain joins TRBV6-5 to TRBJ1-6; 8 bases align to TRBD1. CDR1 is MNHEY and CDR2 is SVGAGI in the germline V gene. The CDR3 length is 14 residues. J gave up 7 bases and V 6 bases, and 5 bases lay outside the gene matches.

The V and J genes are TRBV6-6 and TRBJ1-4; D is undetermined. The CDR3 length is 15 residues. Trimming stripped 4 bases from V and 1 base from J, with 10 bases between. CDR1 is MNHNY, CDR2 SVGAGI, per germline (reference sequence). The CDR3 is CASSSAGITNEKLFF. For the CDR3, the DNA is TGTGCCAGCAGTTCCGCCGGGATAACTAATGAAAAACTGTTTTTT.

The chain couples TRBV5-1 to TRBJ1-1; possible D gene TRBD1, 6 bases. Trimming cost V 1 base and J 1 base, with 11 bases left between them. The CDR3 contains 15 residues. Germline loops: CDR1 SGHRS, CDR2 YFSETQ. This CDR3 is CASSLPGQPNTEAFF. For the CDR3, the DNA is TGCGCCAGCAGCTTGCCCGGACAGCCGAACACTGAAGCTTTCTTT.

The chain couples TRBV29-1 to TRBJ2-1; TRBD2 aligns across 7 bases. V gave up 6 bases and J gave up 3 bases; unmatched junction bases: 5. From germline, CDR1 is SQVTM and CDR2 ANQGSEA. The CDR3 runs to 13 residues. CDR3 protein: CSVQASGYNEQFF. The CDR3 DNA reads TGCAGCGTCCAGGCTAGCGGCTACAATGAGCAGTTCTTC.

The chain employs TRBV28 and TRBJ1-1; no firm D call. Germline CDR1 and CDR2: MDHEN and SYDVKM. Trimming cost V 7 bases and J 3 bases, with 15 bases left between them. This CDR3 is built from 14 residues. DNA for the CDR3: TGTGCCAGCACCCCCGGAGGCCTTTACACTGAAGCTTTCTTT. Encoded protein: CASTPGGLYTEAFF. The full variable domain, with the rest looked up from reference TRBV28 and TRBJ1-1, is DVKVTQSSRYLVKRTGEKVFLECVQDMDHENMFWYRQDPGLGLRLIYFSYDVKMKEKGDIPEGYSVSREKKERFSLILESASTNQTSMYLCASTPGGLYTEAFFGQGTRLTVV.

The chain recombines TRBV30 with TRBJ2-2; D uncertain. CDR1 is GTSNPN and CDR2 is SVGIG in the germline V gene (reference sequence). The V end was cut by 4 bases, the J end by 6 bases, with 6 bases between. The CDR3 spans 11 residues. CDR3 protein: CAWTEAGELFF. CDR3 DNA sequence: TGTGCCTGGACGGAAGCCGGGGAGCTGTTTTTT.

The chain combines TRBV28 with TRBJ1-1, with D hard to call. Trimming shortened V by 5 bases and J by 7 bases, and 17 bases separated the two germline ends. The CDR3 extends over 14 amino acids. Per the germline V gene, CDR1 is MDHEN and CDR2 is SYDVKM. CDR3 in amino acids: CASSQPRRSVEAFF. The CDR3 nucleotides read TGTGCCAGCAGTCAGCCTCGCAGGTCTGTTGAAGCTTTCTTT.

The chain uses TRBV4-2 and TRBJ1-4; no clear D. The germline CDR1 and CDR2 sequences are LGHNA and YNFKEQ. The CDR3 has 15 residues. The V and J ends lost 2 bases and 1 base respectively, with 8 bases between them. The CDR3 is CASSQTHGTNEKLFF. CDR3 DNA sequence: TGTGCCAGCAGCCAAACCCACGGAACTAATGAAAAACTGTTTTTT.

This clone was recorded only once. The chain combines TRBV6-6 with TRBJ1-3; 7 nucleotides line up with TRBD1. The CDR3 extends over 15 amino acids. With 4 bases clipped from V and 3 bases from J, the junction kept 6 bases outside the gene matches. Germline V CDR1 and CDR2: MNHNY, SVGAGI (reference sequence). CDR3 region: CASSFDRASGNTIYF. The CDR3, as DNA: TGTGCCAGCAGTTTTGACAGGGCAAGTGGAAACACCATATATTTT.

The rearrangement links TRBV28 to TRBJ1-6; 10 bases fit TRBD1. The V gene end was trimmed by 3 bases and the J gene end by 1 base; junction bases not matched to a gene: 3. CDR1 and CDR2 (germline): MDHEN, SYDVKM. The CDR3 is made up of 17 amino acids. For the CDR3, the DNA is TGTGCCAGCAGTTTTTTGGGACAGGGGTCCTATAATTCACCCCTCCACTTT. Encoded protein: CASSFLGQGSYNSPLHF.

The rearrangement joins TRBV19 to TRBJ2-5, with TRBD1 matching 7 bases. The CDR3 has 11 residues. V shed 5 bases, J shed 9 bases, and the junction held 3 bases outside the gene matches. Germline CDR1 is LNHDA and CDR2 is SQIVND (reference sequence). CDR3 region: CASSHRGAQYF. The CDR3 DNA is TGTGCCAGTAGTCACAGGGGAGCCCAGTACTTC.

The chain recombines TRBV5-4 with TRBJ2-1; 16 bases are shared with TRBD2. V trimming: 2 bases; J trimming: 8 bases; junction bases outside the gene matches: 7. The CDR3 sequence is 17 residues long. Germline CDR1 SGHNT, CDR2 YYREEE (reference sequence). The CDR3 region is CASSFPGLAGGSDEQFF. In DNA, the CDR3 is TGTGCCAGCAGCTTTCCGGGACTAGCGGGAGGGAGCGATGAGCAGTTCTTC. The variable domain in full, with the rest retrieved from reference TRBV5-4 and TRBJ2-1, is ETGVTQSPTHLIKTRGQQVTLRCSSQSGHNTVSWYQQALGQGPQFIFQYYREEENGRGNFPPRFSGLQFPNYSSELNVNALELDDSALYLCASSFPGLAGGSDEQFFGPGTRLTVL.

This chain uses TRBV6-1 with TRBJ1-3, with D tentatively TRBD1 (5 bases). There are 15 residues in the CDR3. Trimming took off 1 base at V and 2 bases at J, with 9 bases between the two ends. Germline assignment: CDR1 MNHNS and CDR2 SASEGT. The DNA of the CDR3 is TGTGCCAGCAGTGAAGTTGGAGGGGCTGGAAACACCATATATTTT. Amino acid sequence: CASSEVGGAGNTIYF.

This clone was seen just once. The chain couples TRBV28 to TRBJ1-1, with 7 bases aligning to TRBD1. The germline CDR1 and CDR2 sequences are MDHEN and SYDVKM. This CDR3 contains 16 residues. V shed 3 bases, J shed 3 bases, and the junction held 10 bases outside the gene matches. The chain's CDR3 is CASSLNRGSGDTEAFF. The CDR3, as DNA: TGTGCCAGCAGTTTGAACAGGGGCTCAGGGGACACTGAAGCTTTCTTT.

The J gene is TRBJ1-4, the V gene TRBV20-1; D remains ambiguous. CDR1 and CDR2 from the germline V gene are DFQATT and SNEGSKA (reference sequence). The V end lost 5 bases, the J end lost 5 bases, and 6 bases lay between the germline ends. The CDR3 runs to 11 residues. CDR3: CSAPRNEKLFF. The CDR3 DNA reads TGCAGTGCTCCCCGCAATGAAAAACTGTTTTTT.

V gene TRBV7-2 combines with J gene TRBJ2-2; 11 nucleotides align to TRBD2. Germline V lookup: CDR1 SGHTA, CDR2 FQGNSA. The CDR3 length is 17 residues. The V gene end was trimmed by 1 base and the J gene end by 4 bases; junction bases not matched to a gene: 5. The CDR3 reads CASSLVAGGPVTGELFF. As DNA, the CDR3 is TGTGCCAGCAGCTTAGTAGCGGGGGGGCCGGTCACCGGGGAGCTGTTTTTT.